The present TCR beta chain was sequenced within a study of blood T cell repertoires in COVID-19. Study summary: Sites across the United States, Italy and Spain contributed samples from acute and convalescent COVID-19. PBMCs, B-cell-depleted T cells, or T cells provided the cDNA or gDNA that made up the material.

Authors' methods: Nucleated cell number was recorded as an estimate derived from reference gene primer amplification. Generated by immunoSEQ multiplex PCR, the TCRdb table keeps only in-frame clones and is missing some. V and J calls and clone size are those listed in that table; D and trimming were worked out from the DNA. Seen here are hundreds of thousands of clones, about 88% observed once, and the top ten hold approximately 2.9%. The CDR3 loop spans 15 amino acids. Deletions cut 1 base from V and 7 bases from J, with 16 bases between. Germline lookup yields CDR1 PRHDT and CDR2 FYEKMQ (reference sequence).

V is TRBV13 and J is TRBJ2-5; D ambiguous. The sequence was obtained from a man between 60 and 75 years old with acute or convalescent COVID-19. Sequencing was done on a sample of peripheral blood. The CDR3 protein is CASSLEGQPAGTQYF. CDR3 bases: TGTGCCAGCAGCTTAGAAGGTCAGCCCGCAGGGACCCAGTACTTC.